Each of the 29 T cell receptor beta chains below was sequenced from the same sample in a study of OX40 agonist ivuxolimab in advanced cancers. The method was immunoSEQ multiplex PCR; TCRdb's version includes in-frame clones alone and lacks a portion of them. The sample consists of tens of thousands of clones, about 92% of them appearing once. This material consisted of CD4+ or CD8+ T cells sorted from blood, taken in a trial of the OX40 agonist ivuxolimab. The receptors come from an adult with an advanced solid tumor such as melanoma, head and neck, liver or kidney cancer.

The gene calls are TRBV9 and TRBJ1-2, with TRBD1 matching 8 bases. The CDR3 extends over 19 amino acids. The J segment lost 3 bases and the V segment lost 3 bases, leaving 19 bases of the junction unmatched. Germline V gene data show CDR1 as SGDLS and CDR2 as YYNGEE. In nucleotides, the CDR3 is TGTGCCAGCAGCGCCCCCGGCGTGGGCAGGGGGCGTTTGGACTATGGCTACACCTTC. Translating gives CASSAPGVGRGRLDYGYTF.

The J gene is TRBJ2-7, the V gene TRBV7-9, with D perhaps being TRBD1 or TRBD2 (5 bases each). V was shortened by 4 bases and J by 3 bases, with 19 bases between the two germline ends. The CDR3 is 16 residues long. Germline CDR1 is SEHNR and CDR2 is FQNEAQ (reference sequence). CDR3 residues: CASSSRQGEGYYEQYF. The DNA for the CDR3 is TGTGCCAGCAGCTCCCGTCAGGGTGAGGGGTACTACGAGCAGTACTTC.

The CDR3 reads CASSQVEDSTDTQYF. The CDR3 nucleotides are TGTGCCAGCAGCCAAGTGGAGGACTCCACAGATACGCAGTATTTT. The chain combines TRBV14 with TRBJ2-3; tentative D call: TRBD2 (5 bases). Germline V gene sequence: CDR1 SGHDN, CDR2 FVKESK. This CDR3 spans 15 amino acids. Trimming shortened V by 1 base and J by 2 bases, and 10 bases separated the two germline ends.

The rearrangement uses TRBV7-9 and TRBJ1-3, with D perhaps TRBD1 (5 bases). Trimming took off 1 base at V and 2 bases at J, with 6 bases between the two ends. The V gene's germline CDR1 is SEHNR and CDR2 FQNEAQ (reference sequence). The CDR3 is made up of 14 amino acids. The CDR3 here is CASSLVGAGNTIYF. CDR3 nucleotides: TGTGCCAGCAGCTTAGTAGGGGCTGGAAACACCATATATTTT.

The chain combines TRBV9 with TRBJ1-1; D ambiguous. Trimming removed 0 bases at V and 0 bases at J, with 9 bases between. The CDR3 runs to 15 residues. Germline values: CDR1 SGDLS, CDR2 YYNGEE. CDR3 region: CASSVAAQMNTEAFF. The CDR3 DNA reads TGTGCCAGCAGCGTAGCCGCGCAAATGAACACTGAAGCTTTCTTT.

CDR3 DNA: TGTGCCAGCAGTCCCCGGACAGAAACTAATGAAAAACTGTTTTTT. This sequence encodes CASSPRTETNEKLFF. The chain is built from TRBV27 and TRBJ1-4; D possibly corresponds to TRBD1 (6 bases). From germline, CDR1 is MNHEY and CDR2 SMNVEV (reference sequence). The CDR3 is 15 residues long. Trimming cost V 5 bases and J 1 base, with 11 bases left between them.

The chain carries TRBV6-6 and TRBJ2-7; a possible D gene is TRBD1 (6 bases). Trimming cost V 0 bases and J 5 bases, with 14 bases left between them. This CDR3 region has 15 residues. Germline CDR1 MNHNY, CDR2 SVGAGI (reference sequence). The CDR3 DNA follows: TGTGCCAGCAGTTACTCGCGTCAGGGGCAAGACGAGCAGTACTTC. This codes for CASSYSRQGQDEQYF.

This clone has a single count. This chain uses TRBV7-9 with TRBJ2-7; 11 nucleotides line up with TRBD2. The CDR3 has 16 residues. Per the germline V gene, CDR1 is SEHNR and CDR2 is FQNEAQ (reference sequence). Trimming at V came to 3 bases and at J to 2 bases, leaving 6 bases not matched to a gene. The CDR3 spells CASSFSGGLAAYEQYF. The CDR3 bases are TGTGCCAGCAGCTTTAGCGGGGGACTAGCGGCCTACGAGCAGTACTTC. The whole variable domain, remainder taken from reference TRBV7-9 and TRBJ2-7, is DTGVSQNPRHKITKRGQNVTFRCDPISEHNRLYWYRQTLGQGPEFLTYFQNEAQLEKSRLLSDRFSAERPKGSFSTLEIQRTEQGDSAMYLCASSFSGGLAAYEQYFGPGTRLTVT.

This chain connects TRBV4-2 to TRBJ2-7, with D unclear. Germline assignment: CDR1 LGHNA and CDR2 YNFKEQ. There are 12 residues in the CDR3. Deletions cut 1 base from V and 7 bases from J, with 8 bases between. In DNA, the CDR3 is TGTGCCAGCAGCCAAGGGGTCGGGGAGCAGTACTTC. Translation: CASSQGVGEQYF.

The V and J genes are TRBV2 and TRBJ2-7, with D possibly matching TRBD2 (5 bases). Trimming cost V 2 bases and J 2 bases, with 10 bases left between them. Per the germline V gene, CDR1 is SNHLY and CDR2 is FYNNEI. The CDR3 totals 14 residues. CDR3 loop: CASSEWEIPYEQYF. Here the CDR3 DNA reads TGTGCCAGCAGTGAATGGGAGATTCCCTACGAGCAGTACTTC.

This chain uses TRBV4-1 with TRBJ2-7, with a tentative D call TRBD1 (6 bases). The V gene's germline CDR1 is MGHRA and CDR2 YSYEKL. The CDR3 length is 15 residues. V lost 5 bases and J lost 3, with 17 bases in between. For the CDR3, the DNA is TGCGCCAGCAGCATACCCGGGACACCTATCTACGAGCAGTACTTC. Translated, it gives CASSIPGTPIYEQYF.

The V gene is TRBV28, the J gene TRBJ2-5; D may be TRBD2 (5 bases). V lost 6 bases, J lost 5 bases, and 13 bases lay in between. The CDR3 covers 13 residues. Germline assignment: CDR1 MDHEN and CDR2 SYDVKM. The CDR3 DNA reads TGTGCCAGCAGCCAGGAGGTCGGCGAGACCCAGTACTTC. This sequence encodes CASSQEVGETQYF. The full variable domain, with the rest looked up from reference TRBV28 and TRBJ2-5, is DVKVTQSSRYLVKRTGEKVFLECVQDMDHENMFWYRQDPGLGLRLIYFSYDVKMKEKGDIPEGYSVSREKKERFSLILESASTNQTSMYLCASSQEVGETQYFGPGTRLLVL.

The chain carries TRBV5-1 and TRBJ2-1; the D call may be TRBD1 or TRBD2 (6 bases each). The CDR3 is 17 amino acids. V lost 0 bases and J lost 0, with 13 bases in between. Germline values: CDR1 SGHRS, CDR2 YFSETQ. Here the CDR3 reads CASSLGGGTSSYNEQFF. In DNA, the CDR3 is TGCGCCAGCAGCTTGGGAGGGGGGACCAGCTCCTACAATGAGCAGTTCTTC. The whole variable domain, remainder taken from reference TRBV5-1 and TRBJ2-1, is KAGVTQTPRYLIKTRGQQVTLSCSPISGHRSVSWYQQTPGQGLQFLFEYFSETQRNKGNFPGRFSGRQFSNSRSEMNVSTLELGDSALYLCASSLGGGTSSYNEQFFGPGTRLTVL.

The chain links TRBV5-1 to TRBJ1-4; 7 nucleotides match TRBD1. The J segment lost 8 bases and the V segment lost 4 bases, leaving 8 bases of the junction unmatched. The CDR3 is 14 residues long. Germline V CDR1 and CDR2: SGHRS, YFSETQ. The CDR3 reads CASSLGTAGEKLFF. DNA for the CDR3: TGCGCCAGCAGCCTCGGGACAGCTGGCGAAAAACTGTTTTTT. The whole variable domain, filled in from reference TRBV5-1 and TRBJ1-4, reads KAGVTQTPRYLIKTRGQQVTLSCSPISGHRSVSWYQQTPGQGLQFLFEYFSETQRNKGNFPGRFSGRQFSNSRSEMNVSTLELGDSALYLCASSLGTAGEKLFFGSGTQLSVL.

This sequence joins TRBV7-2 and TRBJ2-7; 9 bases agree with TRBD2. Germline V lookup: CDR1 SGHTA, CDR2 FQGNSA. V shed 1 base and J 5 bases; nucleotides not matched to a gene: 9. The CDR3 sequence is 16 residues long. The CDR3 is CASSLEAAGGLDEQYF. For the CDR3, the DNA is TGTGCCAGCAGCTTAGAAGCAGCGGGGGGCCTGGACGAGCAGTACTTC.

V is TRBV4-1 and J is TRBJ2-7; D assignment may be TRBD1 or TRBD2 (5 bases each). Trimming shortened V by 3 bases and J by 3 bases, and 12 bases separated the two germline ends. Germline assignment: CDR1 MGHRA and CDR2 YSYEKL. This CDR3 is 14 amino acids long. As DNA, the CDR3 is TGCGCCAGCAGCCACAGGGAGACATTCTACGAGCAGTACTTC. This encodes CASSHRETFYEQYF.

This sequence joins TRBV11-2 and TRBJ2-7; D is uncertain. Germline V CDR1 and CDR2: SGHAT, FQNNGV. CDR3 size: 13 residues. V shed 2 bases and J shed 9 bases, with 14 bases lying between them. The CDR3 sequence: CASSLYTDRWQYF. Written as DNA, the CDR3 is TGTGCCAGCAGCTTATACACCGACCGCTGGCAGTACTTC.

This chain links TRBV19 with TRBJ1-2, with D possibly TRBD1 on 5 matching bases. There are 14 residues in the CDR3. CDR1 is LNHDA, CDR2 SQIVND, per germline (reference sequence). Trimming pared 7 bases from V and 3 bases from J, leaving 15 bases between. The CDR3 DNA reads TGTGCCAGTAAATTCCCGGACACAGACTATGGCTACACCTTC. Protein: CASKFPDTDYGYTF.

A single count supports this clone. The rearrangement joins TRBV7-8 to TRBJ2-7; D is undetermined. With 2 bases removed from V and 4 bases from J, the gap between germline ends came to 12 bases. CDR1 and CDR2 (germline): SGHVS, FQNEAQ. There are 14 residues in the CDR3. DNA for the CDR3: TGTGCCAGCAGCTTAAGTCCGGACGGATACGAGCAGTACTTC. Amino acids: CASSLSPDGYEQYF.

Of note for this clone: This sample also contains other DNA sequences that code for the same CDR3. The V gene is TRBV19, the J gene TRBJ2-7; 11 nucleotides agree with TRBD1. CDR1 and CDR2 (germline): LNHDA, SQIVND (reference sequence). Trimming cost V 5 bases and J 4 bases; bases outside gene matches: 7. The CDR3 is 15 amino acids. The CDR3 region is CASSPGQGVGYEQYF. The CDR3 DNA follows: TGTGCCAGTAGTCCGGGACAGGGGGTAGGGTACGAGCAGTACTTC.

The rearrangement uses TRBV7-8 and TRBJ1-5; TRBD1 might be the D (6 bases). Germline assignment: CDR1 SGHVS and CDR2 FQNEAQ. The CDR3 sequence is 14 residues long. V lost 8 bases, J lost 5 bases, and 16 bases lay in between. The CDR3 region is CASALGGGDQPQHF. In DNA, the CDR3 is TGTGCCAGCGCCTTGGGGGGCGGAGATCAGCCCCAGCATTTT.

V and J are TRBV27 and TRBJ2-3, with 11 bases that match TRBD2. The CDR3 covers 15 residues. The trim removed 6 bases at V and 5 bases at J, leaving 7 bases unmatched. Germline CDR1 reads MNHEY; CDR2 reads SMNVEV (reference sequence). Here the CDR3 reads CASSWGTSGIDTQYF. In DNA, the CDR3 is TGTGCCAGCAGCTGGGGGACTAGCGGAATAGATACGCAGTATTTT.

CDR3 bases: TGTGCCAGCAGTCAATGGGCTAACGTGGACTATGGCTACACCTTC. Its protein product is CASSQWANVDYGYTF. The V gene is TRBV6-6, the J gene TRBJ1-2, with D unclear. The CDR3 covers 15 residues. Germline CDR1 is MNHNY and CDR2 is SVGAGI (reference sequence). Trimming left V 5 bases short and J 3 bases short, with 16 bases between.

This clone was found once. The rearrangement uses TRBV5-6 and TRBJ2-7; TRBD1 is a possible D gene (6 bases). This CDR3 comprises 13 residues. Germline CDR1 and CDR2: SGHDT and YYEEEE. The ends were cut back, 1 base at V and 5 bases at J, with 10 bases in the middle. CDR3 residues: CASSLTGSDEQYF. CDR3 nucleotides: TGTGCCAGCAGCTTGACAGGGTCCGACGAGCAGTACTTC. Filled out from reference TRBV5-6 and TRBJ2-7, the complete variable domain reads DAGVTQSPTHLIKTRGQQVTLRCSPKSGHDTVSWYQQALGQGPQFIFQYYEEEERQRGNFPDRFSGHQFPNYSSELNVNALLLGDSALYLCASSLTGSDEQYFGPGTRLTVT.

This sequence joins TRBV29-1 and TRBJ1-2; D ambiguous. Trimming removed 4 bases from V and 6 bases from J, with 9 bases in between. The CDR3 has 11 amino acids. From germline, CDR1 is SQVTM and CDR2 ANQGSEA. In DNA form, the CDR3 reads TGCAGCGTTGGGGTAGGGAATGGCTACACCTTC. Residues: CSVGVGNGYTF.

The genes are TRBV4-2 and TRBJ2-7; D perhaps matches TRBD1 (6 bases). Trimming pared 3 bases from V and 3 bases from J, leaving 15 bases between. The CDR3 sequence is 15 residues long. CDR1 LGHNA and CDR2 YNFKEQ come from the germline V gene. In DNA, the CDR3 is TGTGCCAGCAGCCAGCCGGACAGTTCCGACTACGAGCAGTACTTC. Translation: CASSQPDSSDYEQYF.

This clone was seen a single time. The J gene is TRBJ2-6, the V gene TRBV9, with D maybe TRBD1 (6 bases). The CDR3 is 15 amino acids. Germline-derived CDR1 and CDR2 are SGDLS and YYNGEE. The V end was cut by 0 bases, the J end by 4 bases, with 8 bases between. The CDR3 DNA reads as TGTGCCAGCAGCGTAGCAGGGGCCGGGGCCAACGTCCTGACTTTC. It yields the protein CASSVAGAGANVLTF.

The chain employs TRBV10-1 and TRBJ2-7; D uncertain. Trimming removed 0 bases from V and 4 bases from J, with 16 bases in between. The germline V gene encodes CDR1 WNHNN and CDR2 SYGVQD (reference sequence). This CDR3 contains 16 residues. CDR3 DNA: TGCGCCAGCAGTGAGTCTCCCTCCCCGGATGATTACGAGCAGTACTTC. Its protein product is CASSESPSPDDYEQYF.

V is TRBV27 and J is TRBJ1-2, with 8 bases lining up with TRBD1. CDR3 length: 14 residues. Germline V CDR1 and CDR2: MNHEY, SMNVEV (reference sequence). V lost 6 bases to trimming and J lost 5 bases; unmatched junction nucleotides: 8. CDR3 sequence: CASSPTGALYGYTF. The DNA of the CDR3 is TGTGCCAGCAGCCCGACAGGGGCATTGTATGGCTACACCTTC.